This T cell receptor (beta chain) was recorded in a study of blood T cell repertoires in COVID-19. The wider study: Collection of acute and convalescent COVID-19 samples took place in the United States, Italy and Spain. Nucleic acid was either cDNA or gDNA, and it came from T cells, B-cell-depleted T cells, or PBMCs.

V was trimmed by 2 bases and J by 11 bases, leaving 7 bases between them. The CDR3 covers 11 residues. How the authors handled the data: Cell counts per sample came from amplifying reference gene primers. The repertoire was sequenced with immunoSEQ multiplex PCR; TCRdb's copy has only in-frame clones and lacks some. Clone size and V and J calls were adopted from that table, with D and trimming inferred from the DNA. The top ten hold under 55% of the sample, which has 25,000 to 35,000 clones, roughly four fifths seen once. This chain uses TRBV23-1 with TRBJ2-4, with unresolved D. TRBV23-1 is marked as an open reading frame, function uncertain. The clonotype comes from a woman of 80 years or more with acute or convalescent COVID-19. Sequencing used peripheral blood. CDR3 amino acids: CASSQKSVQYF. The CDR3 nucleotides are TGCGCCAGCAGTCAAAAGAGCGTTCAGTACTTC.